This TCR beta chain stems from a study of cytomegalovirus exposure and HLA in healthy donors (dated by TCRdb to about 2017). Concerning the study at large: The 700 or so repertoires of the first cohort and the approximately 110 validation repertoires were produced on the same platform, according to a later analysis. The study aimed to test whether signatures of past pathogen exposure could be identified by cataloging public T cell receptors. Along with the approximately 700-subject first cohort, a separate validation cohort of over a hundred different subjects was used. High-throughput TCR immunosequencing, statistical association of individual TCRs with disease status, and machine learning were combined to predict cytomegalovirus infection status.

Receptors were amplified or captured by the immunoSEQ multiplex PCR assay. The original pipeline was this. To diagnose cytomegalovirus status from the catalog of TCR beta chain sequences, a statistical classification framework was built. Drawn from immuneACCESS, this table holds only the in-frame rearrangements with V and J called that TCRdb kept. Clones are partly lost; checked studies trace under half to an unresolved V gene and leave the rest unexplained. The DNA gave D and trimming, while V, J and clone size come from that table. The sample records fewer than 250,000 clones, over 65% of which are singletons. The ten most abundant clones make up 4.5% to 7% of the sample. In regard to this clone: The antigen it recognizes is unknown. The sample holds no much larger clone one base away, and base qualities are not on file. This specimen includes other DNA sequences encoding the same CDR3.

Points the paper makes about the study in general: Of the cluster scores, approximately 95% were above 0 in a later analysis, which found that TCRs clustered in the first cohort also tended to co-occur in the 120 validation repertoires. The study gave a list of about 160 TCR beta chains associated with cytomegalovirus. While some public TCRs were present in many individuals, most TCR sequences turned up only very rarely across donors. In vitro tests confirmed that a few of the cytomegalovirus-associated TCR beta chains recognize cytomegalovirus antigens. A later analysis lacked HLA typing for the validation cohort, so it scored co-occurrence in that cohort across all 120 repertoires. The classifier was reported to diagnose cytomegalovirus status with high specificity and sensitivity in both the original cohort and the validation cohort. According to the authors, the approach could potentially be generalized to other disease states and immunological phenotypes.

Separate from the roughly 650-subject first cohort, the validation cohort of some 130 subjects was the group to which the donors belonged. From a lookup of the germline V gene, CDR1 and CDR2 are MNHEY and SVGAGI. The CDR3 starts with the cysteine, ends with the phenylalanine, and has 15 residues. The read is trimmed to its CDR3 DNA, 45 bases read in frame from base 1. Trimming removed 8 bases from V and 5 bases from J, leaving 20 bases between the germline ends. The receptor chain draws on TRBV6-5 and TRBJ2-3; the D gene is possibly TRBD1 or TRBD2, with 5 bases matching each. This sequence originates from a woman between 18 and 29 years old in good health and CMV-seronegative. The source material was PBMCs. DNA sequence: TGTGCCAGCTCCTCAATCGGGGCGAGGGGAGATACGCAGTATTTT. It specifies CASSSIGARGDTQYF.